This T cell receptor (beta chain) was sequenced for a study of human T cells and chemical hapten exposure. This clonotype was picked up a small number of times. The time point is: patch test 1, 2 weeks after DPC sensitization. This sample's treatment: therapeutic diphenylcyclopropenone sensitization with weekly scalp DPC. Each patch test followed a blood draw. Germline V gene lookup returns CDR1 MNHEY and CDR2 SVGEGT. CDR3 length: 15 residues. The ends were cut back, 2 bases at V and 2 bases at J, with 11 bases in the middle. Per the study methods: Counts of TCRs in each sample centred on a median of about 95,000 and extended from around 25,000 to 690,000. TCRdb re-called the RACE reads through MiXCR, storing one row per CDR3 protein. Here the V and J calls rest on TCRdb's processing, not on the authors' analysis. The table has about 340,000 distinct CDR3 sequences, about 7% seen once.

The sequence derives from a woman between 18 and 29 years old with alopecia areata. Some clones in this sample may be carry-over from other donors' samples. This rearrangement joins TRBV6-2 or TRBV6-3 to TRBJ2-3; the D is unclear. Material: whole blood, obtained in connection with sensitization to the hapten diphenylcyclopropenone (DPC). The DNA for the CDR3 is TGTGCCAGCAGTTACCCCATAGACAACACAGATACGCAGTATTTT. It encodes CASSYPIDNTDTQYF.